The present entry profiles one T cell receptor (beta chain) with its context. TCRdb's table, derived via immunoSEQ multiplex PCR, lists solely in-frame clones and lacks some. The table includes around 500,000 clones, 88% detected once. The data originate from a study of blood T cell repertoires in COVID-19. V was trimmed by 3 bases and J by 8 bases, leaving 7 bases between them. The CDR3 has 11 amino acids. Germline loops: CDR1 LNHDA, CDR2 SQIVND (reference sequence). This clonotype was obtained from a middle-aged woman who had recovered from COVID-19. Material for sequencing was PBMCs or T cells enriched from blood (not recorded which). The V and J genes are TRBV19 and TRBJ1-1; D might be TRBD1 (5 bases). CDR3 DNA: TGTGCCAGTAGTATGACAGAAGAAGCTTTCTTT. Protein product: CASSMTEEAFF.